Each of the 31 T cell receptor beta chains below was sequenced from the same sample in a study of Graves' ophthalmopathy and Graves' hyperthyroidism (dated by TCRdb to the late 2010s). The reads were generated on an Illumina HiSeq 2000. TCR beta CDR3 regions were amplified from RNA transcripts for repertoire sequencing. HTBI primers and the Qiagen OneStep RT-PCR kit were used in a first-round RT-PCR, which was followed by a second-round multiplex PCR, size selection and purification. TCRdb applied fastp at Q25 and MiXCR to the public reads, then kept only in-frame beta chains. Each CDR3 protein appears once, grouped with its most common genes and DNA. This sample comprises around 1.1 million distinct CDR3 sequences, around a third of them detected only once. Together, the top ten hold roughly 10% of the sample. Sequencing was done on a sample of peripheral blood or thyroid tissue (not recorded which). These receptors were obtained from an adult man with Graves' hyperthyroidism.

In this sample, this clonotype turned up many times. This CDR3 reads CASSLGGAGELFF. CDR3 bases: TGTGCCAGCAGCTTAGGAGGGGCCGGGGAGCTGTTTTTT. The J gene is TRBJ2-2, the V gene TRBV7-2; possibly TRBD1 or TRBD2 for D (5 bases each). The germline V gene has CDR1 SGHTA and CDR2 FQGNSA. V was shortened by 1 base and J by 6 bases, with 6 bases between the two germline ends. This CDR3 is 13 amino acids long.

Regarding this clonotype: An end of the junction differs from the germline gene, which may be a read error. CDR3 in amino acids: CASSYKASRTHENQPQHF. The CDR3 bases are TGTGCCAGCAGTTACAAGGCCTCGAGAACCCATGAAAATCAGCCCCAGCATTTT. This chain uses TRBV10-3 with TRBJ1-5, with no clear D. The CDR3 contains 18 residues. Germline V lookup: CDR1 ENHRY, CDR2 SYGVKD.

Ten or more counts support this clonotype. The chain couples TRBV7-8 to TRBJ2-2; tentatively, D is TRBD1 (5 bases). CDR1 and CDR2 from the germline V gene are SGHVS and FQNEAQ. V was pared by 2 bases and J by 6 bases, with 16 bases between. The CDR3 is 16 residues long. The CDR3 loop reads CASSLRQGGRAGELFF. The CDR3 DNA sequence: TGTGCCAGCAGCTTACGTCAGGGTGGCCGGGCCGGGGAGCTGTTTTTT.

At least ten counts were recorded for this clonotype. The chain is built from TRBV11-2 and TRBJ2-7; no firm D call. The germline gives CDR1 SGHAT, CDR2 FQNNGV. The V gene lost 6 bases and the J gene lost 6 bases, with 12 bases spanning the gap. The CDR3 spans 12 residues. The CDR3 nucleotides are TGTGCCAGCAGTGCAGTCCCGGCCGAGCAGTACTTC. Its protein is CASSAVPAEQYF.

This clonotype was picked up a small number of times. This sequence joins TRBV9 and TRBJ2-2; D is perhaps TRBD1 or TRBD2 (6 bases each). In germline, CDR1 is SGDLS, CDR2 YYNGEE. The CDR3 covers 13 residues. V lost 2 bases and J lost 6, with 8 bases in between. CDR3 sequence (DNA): TGTGCCAGCAGCGTCGGGGGCCCCGGGGAGCTGTTTTTT. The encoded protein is CASSVGGPGELFF.

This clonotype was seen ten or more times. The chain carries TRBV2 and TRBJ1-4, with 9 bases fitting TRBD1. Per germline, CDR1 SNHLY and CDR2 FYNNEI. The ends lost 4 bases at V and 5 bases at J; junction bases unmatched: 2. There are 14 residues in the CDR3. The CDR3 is CASSVDRGNEKLFF. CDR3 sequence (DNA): TGTGCCAGCAGTGTGGACAGGGGCAATGAAAAACTGTTTTTT.

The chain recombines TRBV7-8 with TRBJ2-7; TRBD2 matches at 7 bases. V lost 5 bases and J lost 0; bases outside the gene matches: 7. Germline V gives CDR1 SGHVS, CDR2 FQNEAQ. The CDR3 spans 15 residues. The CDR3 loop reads CASSPFLAVSYEQYF. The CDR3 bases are TGTGCCAGCAGCCCCTTTCTAGCGGTCTCCTACGAGCAGTACTTC.

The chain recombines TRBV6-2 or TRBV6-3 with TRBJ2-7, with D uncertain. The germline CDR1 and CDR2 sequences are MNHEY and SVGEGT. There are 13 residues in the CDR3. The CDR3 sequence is CARVGGKDYEQYF. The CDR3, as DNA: TGTGCTAGAGTCGGCGGAAAGGACTACGAGCAGTACTTC.

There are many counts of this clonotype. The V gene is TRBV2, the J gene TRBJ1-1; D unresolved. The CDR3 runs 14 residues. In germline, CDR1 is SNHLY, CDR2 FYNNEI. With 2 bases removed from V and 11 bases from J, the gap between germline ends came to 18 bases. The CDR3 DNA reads TGTGCCAGCAGTGAAAACCCGCCCCCCGGCAAGGCTTTCTTT. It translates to CASSENPPPGKAFF.

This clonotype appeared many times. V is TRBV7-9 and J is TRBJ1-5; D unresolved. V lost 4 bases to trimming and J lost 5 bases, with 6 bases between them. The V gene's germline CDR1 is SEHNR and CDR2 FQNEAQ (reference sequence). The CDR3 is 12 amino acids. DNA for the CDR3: TGTGCCAGCAGCTCAGGCCATCAGCCCCAGCATTTT. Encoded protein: CASSSGHQPQHF.

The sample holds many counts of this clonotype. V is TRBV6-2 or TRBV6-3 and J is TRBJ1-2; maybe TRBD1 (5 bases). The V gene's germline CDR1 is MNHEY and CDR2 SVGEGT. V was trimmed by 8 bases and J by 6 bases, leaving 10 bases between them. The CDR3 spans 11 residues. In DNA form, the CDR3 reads TGTGCCAGCCAAGGGGCCCATGGCTACACCTTC. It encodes CASQGAHGYTF.

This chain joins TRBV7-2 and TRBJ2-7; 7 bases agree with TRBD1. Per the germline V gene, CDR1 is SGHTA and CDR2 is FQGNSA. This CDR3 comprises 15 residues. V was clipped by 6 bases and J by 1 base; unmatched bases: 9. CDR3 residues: CASRVGTAISYEQYF. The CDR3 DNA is TGTGCCAGCAGGGTTGGGACAGCGATTTCCTACGAGCAGTACTTC.

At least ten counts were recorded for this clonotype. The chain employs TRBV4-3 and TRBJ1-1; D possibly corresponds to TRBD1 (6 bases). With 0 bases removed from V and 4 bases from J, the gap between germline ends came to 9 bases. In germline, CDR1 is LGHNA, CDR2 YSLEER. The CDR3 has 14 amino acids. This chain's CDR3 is CASSQETGSTEAFF. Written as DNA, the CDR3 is TGCGCCAGCAGCCAAGAGACAGGTTCCACTGAAGCTTTCTTT.

The CDR3 here is CSAAGGVDQPQYF. DNA for the CDR3: TGCAGTGCGGCAGGGGGGGTGGATCAGCCCCAGTACTTC. The J gene is TRBJ2-5, the V gene TRBV20-1; D possibly matches TRBD1 or TRBD2 (7 bases each). The V gene lost 6 bases and the J gene lost 9 bases, with 20 bases spanning the gap. Germline values: CDR1 DFQATT, CDR2 SNEGSKA (reference sequence). CDR3 length: 13 residues.

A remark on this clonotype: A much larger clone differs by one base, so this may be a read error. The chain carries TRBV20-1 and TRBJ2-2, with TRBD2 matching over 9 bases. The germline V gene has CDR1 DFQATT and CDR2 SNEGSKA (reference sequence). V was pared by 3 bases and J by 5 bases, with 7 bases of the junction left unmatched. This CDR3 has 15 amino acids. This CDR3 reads CSASTSGGFTGELFF. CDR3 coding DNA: TGCAGTGCTAGTACGAGCGGGGGGTTTACCGGGGAGCTGTTTTTT.

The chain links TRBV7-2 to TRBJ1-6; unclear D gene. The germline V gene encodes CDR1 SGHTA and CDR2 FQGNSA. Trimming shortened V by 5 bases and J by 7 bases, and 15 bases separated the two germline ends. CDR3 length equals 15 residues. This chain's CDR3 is CASSPGTHLNSPLHF. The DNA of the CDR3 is TGTGCCAGCAGCCCAGGCACTCACCTAAATTCACCCCTCCACTTT.

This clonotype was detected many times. The CDR3, as DNA: TGCGCCAGCAGCCAGGACAGCTCCTACGAGCAGTACTTC. This translates into CASSQDSSYEQYF. The chain recombines TRBV5-1 with TRBJ2-7; TRBD1 is a possible D gene (6 bases). Germline V gene sequence: CDR1 SGHRS, CDR2 YFSETQ. The CDR3 contains 13 residues. Trimming removed 4 bases from V and 0 bases from J, with 8 bases in between.

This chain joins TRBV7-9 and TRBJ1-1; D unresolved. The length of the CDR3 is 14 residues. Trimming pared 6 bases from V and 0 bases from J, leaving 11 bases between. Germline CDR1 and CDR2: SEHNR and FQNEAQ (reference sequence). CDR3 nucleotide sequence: TGTGCCAGCAGTGGATGGAGGATGAACACTGAAGCTTTCTTT. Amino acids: CASSGWRMNTEAFF.

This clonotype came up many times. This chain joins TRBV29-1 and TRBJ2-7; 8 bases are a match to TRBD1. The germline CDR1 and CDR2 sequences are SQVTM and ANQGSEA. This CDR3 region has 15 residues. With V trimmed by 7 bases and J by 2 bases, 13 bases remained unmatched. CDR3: CSAIPAGTGPYEQYF. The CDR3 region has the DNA TGCAGCGCCATCCCCGCGGGGACAGGACCCTACGAGCAGTACTTC.

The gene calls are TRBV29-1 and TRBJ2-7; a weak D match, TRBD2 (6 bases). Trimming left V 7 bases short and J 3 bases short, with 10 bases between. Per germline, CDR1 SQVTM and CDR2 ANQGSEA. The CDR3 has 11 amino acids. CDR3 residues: CSDGEDYEQYF. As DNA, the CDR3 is TGCAGCGATGGGGAGGACTACGAGCAGTACTTC.

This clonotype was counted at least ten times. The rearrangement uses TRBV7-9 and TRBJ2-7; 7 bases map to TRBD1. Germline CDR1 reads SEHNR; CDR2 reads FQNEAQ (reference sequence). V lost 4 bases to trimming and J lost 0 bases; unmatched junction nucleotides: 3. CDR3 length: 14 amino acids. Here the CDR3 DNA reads TGTGCCAGCAGCTCCGGGACAGACTCCTACGAGCAGTACTTC. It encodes CASSSGTDSYEQYF.

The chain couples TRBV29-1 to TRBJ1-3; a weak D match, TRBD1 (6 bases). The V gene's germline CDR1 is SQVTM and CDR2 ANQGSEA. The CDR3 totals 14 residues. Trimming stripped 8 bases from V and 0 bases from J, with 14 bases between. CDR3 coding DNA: TGCAGCATTCGACAGGAGGGCTCTGGAAACACCATATATTTT. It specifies CSIRQEGSGNTIYF. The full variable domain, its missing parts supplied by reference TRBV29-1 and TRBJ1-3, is SAVISQKPSRDICQRGTSLTIQCQVDSQVTMMFWYRQQPGQSLTLIATANQGSEATYESGFVIDKFPISRPNLTFSTLTVSNMSPEDSSIYLCSIRQEGSGNTIYFGEGSWLTVV.

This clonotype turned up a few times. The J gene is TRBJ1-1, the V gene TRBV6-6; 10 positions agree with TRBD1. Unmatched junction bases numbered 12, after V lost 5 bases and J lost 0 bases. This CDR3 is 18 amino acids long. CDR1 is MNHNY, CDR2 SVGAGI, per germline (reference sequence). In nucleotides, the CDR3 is TGTGCCAGCAGTGACAGGGGGCCTCATGGAACGATGAACACTGAAGCTTTCTTT. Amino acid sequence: CASSDRGPHGTMNTEAFF.

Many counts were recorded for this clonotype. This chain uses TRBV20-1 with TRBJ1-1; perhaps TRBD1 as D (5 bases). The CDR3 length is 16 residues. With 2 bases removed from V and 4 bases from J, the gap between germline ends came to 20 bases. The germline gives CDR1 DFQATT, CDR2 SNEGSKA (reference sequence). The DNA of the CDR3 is TGCAGTGCTAGAAAGCCGGGGACCCAGTCGGGCACTGAAGCTTTCTTT. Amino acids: CSARKPGTQSGTEAFF.

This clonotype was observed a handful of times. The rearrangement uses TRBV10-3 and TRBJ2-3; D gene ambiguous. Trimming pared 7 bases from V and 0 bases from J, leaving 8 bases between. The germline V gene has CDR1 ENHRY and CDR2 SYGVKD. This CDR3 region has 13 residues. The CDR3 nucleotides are TGTGCCATCAAACTTTCTAGCACAGATACGCAGTATTTT. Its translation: CAIKLSSTDTQYF.

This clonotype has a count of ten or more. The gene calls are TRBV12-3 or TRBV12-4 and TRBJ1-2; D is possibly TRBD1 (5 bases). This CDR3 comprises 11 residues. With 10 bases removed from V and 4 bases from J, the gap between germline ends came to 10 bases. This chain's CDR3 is CATTGTYGYTF. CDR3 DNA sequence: TGTGCCACGACCGGGACCTATGGCTACACCTTC.

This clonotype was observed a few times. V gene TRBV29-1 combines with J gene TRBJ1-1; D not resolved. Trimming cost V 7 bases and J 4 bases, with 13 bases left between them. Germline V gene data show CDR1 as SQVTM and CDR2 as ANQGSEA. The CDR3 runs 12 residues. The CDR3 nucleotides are TGCAGCGCCGTTTTGGGTCCCACTGAAGCTTTCTTT. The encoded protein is CSAVLGPTEAFF.

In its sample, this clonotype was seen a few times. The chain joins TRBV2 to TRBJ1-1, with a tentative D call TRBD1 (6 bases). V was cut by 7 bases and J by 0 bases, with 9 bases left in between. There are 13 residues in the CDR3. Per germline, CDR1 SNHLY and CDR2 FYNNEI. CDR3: CASKGDMNTEAFF. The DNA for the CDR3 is TGTGCCAGCAAGGGGGACATGAACACTGAAGCTTTCTTT.

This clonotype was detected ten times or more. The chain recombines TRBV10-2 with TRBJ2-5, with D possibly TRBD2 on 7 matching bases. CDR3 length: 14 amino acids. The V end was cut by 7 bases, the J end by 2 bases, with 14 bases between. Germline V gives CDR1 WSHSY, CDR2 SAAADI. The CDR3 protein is CASTRGGLQETQYF. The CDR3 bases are TGCGCCAGCACGCGCGGGGGCCTACAAGAGACCCAGTACTTC.

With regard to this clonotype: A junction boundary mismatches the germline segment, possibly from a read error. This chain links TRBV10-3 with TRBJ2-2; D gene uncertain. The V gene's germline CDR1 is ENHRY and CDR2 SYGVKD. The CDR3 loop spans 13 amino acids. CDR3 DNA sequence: TGTGCCAGCAGTTCCCCGGGTCCCGGGGAGCTGTTTTTT. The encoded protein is CASSSPGPGELFF.

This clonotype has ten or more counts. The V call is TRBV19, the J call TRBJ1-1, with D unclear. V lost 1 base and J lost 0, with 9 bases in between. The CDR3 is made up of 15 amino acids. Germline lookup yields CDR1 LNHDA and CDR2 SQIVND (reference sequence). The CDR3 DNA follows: TGTGCCAGTAGTATAGGTCAGGCGATGAACACTGAAGCTTTCTTT. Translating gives CASSIGQAMNTEAFF.